This T cell receptor (beta chain) was identified in a study of cytomegalovirus exposure and HLA in healthy donors (dated by TCRdb to the late 2010s). Broadly, across the study: In an earlier analysis of fewer than 750 of the donors, about 270 Gb of sequence data and approximately 120 million unique TCR beta sequences from about 179 million T cells were reported. Among 398 genotyped donors of the cohort, an average of around 240,000 unique TCR beta nucleotide sequences was sequenced per donor, of which about 19% were non-productive. Among the roughly 400 genotyped donors, around 81% belonged to the genetic ancestry cluster associated with self-reported Caucasian donors. An earlier analysis of several hundred of the donors used high-throughput TCR beta sequencing to judge whether each TCR beta V gene segment behaved as functional or pseudogenic. Every discovery cohort repertoire had been produced on one sequencing platform. A later analysis re-examined previously published TCR beta repertoires from 610 or so donors and added high-resolution HLA genotyping to investigate patterns of TCR occurrence. Both class I and class II loci were covered by HLA typing, at four-digit resolution. An early release that covered about 600 HLA-typed donors contained approximately 300 gigabases of sequencing data and 80 million or so unique TCR sequences. The study combined high-throughput TCR immunosequencing, statistical association of individual TCRs with disease status, and machine learning to predict cytomegalovirus infection status. Besides the first cohort of roughly 700 subjects, a separate validation cohort made up of 120 or so different subjects was used. The number of typed donors differed by locus: 629-630 for A, B, C, DRB1 and DQB1; approximately 540 for DQA1; around 610 for DPA1; and about 470 for DPB1. Several DR-DQ haplotypes were treated as single units for association and clustering because of strong linkage in the cohort. Genome-wide SNP genotypes for about three fifths of the roughly 670 donors were used in a later genetic analysis, which treated that subset as a discovery cohort. Alongside the repertoire data, information on donor age, sex, ethnicity and CMV serostatus was compiled. The aim of the study was to test whether cataloging public T cell receptors could identify signatures of past pathogen exposure. The later analysis used no new phenotypic data to find candidate immune exposures, relying instead on TCR beta sequences and their occurrence across donors. The study profiled the T cell repertoires of about 640 subjects by immunosequencing and related them to cytomegalovirus serostatus. General study outcomes and caveats: In both the original and validation cohorts, the classifier was reported to diagnose cytomegalovirus status with high specificity and sensitivity. Because HLA typing was unavailable for some donors at each locus, only the typed subset was used in association tests. This cohort had only TCR beta chains sequenced, and the lack of alpha or paired-chain data limited which features could be detected. V-gene and J-gene trimming of TCR beta chains was associated with a missense DCLRE1C variant in a later genetic analysis, and the association was replicated in an independent cohort. In a later analysis, the rate of TCR association differed among HLA loci, with DRB1 alleles having the most associated TCRs and HLA-C alleles having the fewest. A later analysis found that HLA-associated TCR beta chains were more clonally expanded and had lower generation probabilities than equally common non-associated chains. For the cohort, immune exposure information was limited to CMV serostatus. Because counts were too low, around 18 rarely observed V segments, including chromosome 9 orphons, were left out of the earlier analysis of over 550 of the donors. Correlated functional status among segregating V segments might reflect linkage disequilibrium, but an unknown experimental factor could not be ruled out. A total of fewer than 200 TCR beta chains were listed by the study as associated with cytomegalovirus. The sequencing pipeline was judged likely to have produced a cluster of highly shared sequence variants as a technical artifact. Presence/absence analyses assumed roughly uniform sequencing depth across donors, an assumption that may not hold. Some IMGT-functional V segments, including TRBV6-2 and TRBV6-3, could not be distinguished by the 87-base-pair reads and were therefore excluded. A later genetic analysis reported fewer N-insertions in productive TCRs among donors in an Asian-associated ancestry cluster than the approximately 670-donor mean. A later analysis reported that several top co-occurrence clusters appeared linked to parvovirus B19, influenza, CMV and Epstein-Barr virus. Most TCR sequences were seen in very few donors, while some public TCRs were found in many individuals. Most CMV-associated TCR beta chains appeared to be HLA-restricted in a later analysis, and the HLA associations seemed to be driven largely by CMV exposure. When HLA alleles, especially DR and DQ, strongly co-occurred, attributing TCR associations to individual alleles was difficult. The authors suggested that the approach could potentially be extended to other disease states and immunological phenotypes. In vitro tests confirmed that a few of the cytomegalovirus-associated TCR beta chains recognize cytomegalovirus antigens. A further reported finding was that TCR beta sequences accurately predicted the HLA-A and HLA-B alleles for most subjects in the first cohort. An earlier analysis of approximately 530 of the donors showed that most TCR beta V segments appeared in productive rearrangements either about 87% or about 30% of the time, which broadly matched IMGT annotations. In a later analysis, over 15,000 TCR beta sequences were associated with specific HLA alleles at a false discovery rate of 0.05.

In total, 600 or so healthy bone marrow donors made up the cohort. At the time of sampling, all cohort members were nominally healthy, though unrecorded immune exposures were likely present. The donor tested CMV seropositive and was one of the 289 seropositive cohort members. A peripheral blood sample was provided by each donor, and peripheral blood mononuclear cells were used for TCR beta sequencing. Genomic DNA extraction from the blood cell samples was performed with the Qiagen DNeasy Blood Extraction Kit. Library construction relied on the immunoSEQ multiplex PCR assay. The multiplex PCR relied on a mix of 60 forward primers for TCR Vbeta segments and 13 reverse primers for TCR Jbeta segments. The CDR3 region of rearranged TCR beta genes was amplified from genomic DNA with a multiplex PCR assay. On the Illumina HiSeq System, the amplified TCR beta libraries were sequenced as 87-base-pair reads. Turning to the authors' computational methods: A later analysis tallied around 87 million unique TCR beta chains across the 666 repertoires, and around 9.9 million of those chains were shared by two or more donors. Raw reads were error-corrected and collapsed into unique sequences with a nearest-neighbor algorithm that merged closely related sequences to remove PCR and sequencing errors. V, D and J gene segments were assigned by aligning CDR3 sequences to IMGT reference sequences. For a sequence to be retained, a match of at least six nucleotides was required to both a V gene segment and a J gene segment. A rearrangement was called productive if the CDR3 had no stop codons and remained in frame with V and J, and every other rearrangement was called non-productive. Following IMGT convention, CDR3 was defined as the stretch from the second conserved V-encoded cysteine to the conserved J-encoded phenylalanine. The earlier analysis of 500 to 600 of the donors excluded sequences that lacked an unambiguous match to a single V gene segment. An earlier analysis of 550 to 650 of the donors classified V segments as functional when productive rearrangements were above 56.7% and as segregating when the standard deviation between donors was above 5%. A statistical classification framework was developed to diagnose cytomegalovirus status using the catalog of TCR beta chain sequences. A later analysis assigned V and J genes by comparing TCR nucleotide sequences with IMGT/GENE-DB human TR gene sequences. A later analysis assigned CDR3 sequences and most-parsimonious VDJ recombination scenarios with the TCRdist pipeline. In a later analysis, each TCR beta chain was defined by its CDR3 amino acid sequence together with its V-gene family, and reads without a unique V-gene family were excluded. A later analysis removed roughly 590 highly shared, low-generation-probability nucleotide sequences to deal with suspected cross-contamination and a sequencing artifact. In a later analysis, a clonal expansion index for each public chain was calculated from normalized within-repertoire ranks of inferred template counts. A later analysis computed generation probabilities with a VDJ recombination model fitted to out-of-frame rearrangements, and checked the results against IGoR. In a later analysis, TCR-TCR, TCR-HLA and TCR-CMV co-occurrence was scored with hypergeometric tests, and a repertoire-size bias correction was applied to TCR pairs. To estimate false discovery rates, a later analysis permuted the HLA or CMV assignments 20 times. In a later analysis, co-occurring TCRs were grouped with DBSCAN, and TCRdist sequence similarity was added when clustering was performed within HLA-allele-positive subsets. For co-occurrence clustering, repertoires with fewer than 30,000 or more than 120,000 public chains were excluded, along with about five repertoires with anomalous nucleotide sharing. TCRdb retrieved this table from immuneACCESS and kept in-frame rearrangements only. Not all clones are present; in checked studies, unresolved V genes account for under half, and no reason is known for the remainder. V and J calls and clone size are as listed in that table; D and trimming were resolved from the DNA. The sample data list some 110,000 clones, and roughly three fifths of these were observed just once. Approximately 8% of the sample is held by the ten biggest clonotypes.

About this clone itself: Its antigen is not yet known. Base qualities were left out, and no much larger clone turns up one base away.

Between the V and J ends, shortened by 3 bases and 6 bases respectively, the junction contains 8 bases. CDR1 and CDR2, per the germline V gene (reference sequence), are SEHNR and FQNEAQ. From the cysteine up to the phenylalanine, the CDR3 has a length of 12 residues. CDR3 DNA is the only sequence kept; it has 36 bases, read in frame from the first base. The sequenced sample was PBMCs. The rearranged segments are TRBV7-9 and TRBJ1-2; no D gene can be assigned with confidence. This receptor was identified in a woman between 40 and 55 years old in good health and CMV-seropositive. CDR3 sequence: CASSLLRDGYTF. In nucleotide form, the sequence is TGTGCCAGCAGCTTGCTACGAGATGGCTACACCTTC.